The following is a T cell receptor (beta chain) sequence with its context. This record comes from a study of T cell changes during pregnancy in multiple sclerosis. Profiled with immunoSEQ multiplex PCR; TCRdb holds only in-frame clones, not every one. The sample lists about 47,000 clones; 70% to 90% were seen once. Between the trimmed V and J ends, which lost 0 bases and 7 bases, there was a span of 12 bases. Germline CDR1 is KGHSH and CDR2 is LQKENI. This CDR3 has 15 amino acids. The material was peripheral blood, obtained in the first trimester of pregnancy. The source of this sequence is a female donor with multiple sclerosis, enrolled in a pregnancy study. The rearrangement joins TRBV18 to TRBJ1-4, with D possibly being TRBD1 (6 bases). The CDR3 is CASSPPGAGGEKLFF. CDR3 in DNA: TGTGCCAGCTCACCACCGGGGGCTGGCGGTGAAAAACTGTTTTTT.